This TCR beta chain was identified in a study of T cells in Graves' hyperthyroidism and ophthalmopathy (dated by TCRdb to between 2019 and 2020). About the full investigation: Peripheral blood was sampled at the time of initial diagnosis, prior to any treatment. TCR V-J signatures able to tell the groups apart were searched for in a discovery cohort of 90 to 100 patients, of whom around 42 had Graves' ophthalmopathy and roughly 59 had stable Graves' hyperthyroidism. Prospective prediction of ophthalmopathy was tested in an independent validation cohort consisting of about 19 hyperthyroidism patients and 17 patients who later progressed to ophthalmopathy. The 75 to 100 discovery patients were divided at random into training and test sets in a 7:3 ratio. Thyroid tissue and blood T-cell repertoires from six Graves' hyperthyroidism patients were also compared in the study. After sampling, hyperthyroidism patients received methimazole starting at 30 mg daily, and ophthalmopathy patients received high-dose intravenous methylprednisolone. TCR Vbeta CDR3 sequencing of 120 to 150 peripheral blood samples (roughly 41 ophthalmopathy, 75 to 80 hyperthyroidism and around 17 progressor patients) is reported in the paper. General findings and caveats noted by the study authors: A 13 V-J signature model separated ophthalmopathy from stable hyperthyroidism, with approximately 87% sensitivity and 81.08% specificity in cross-validation and 80%/75% in testing. No statistical method was used to fix the sample size in advance, and group allocation was not hidden from the investigators. In validation, progression to ophthalmopathy was predicted by the model with around 70% sensitivity and just over 72% specificity, a median of 6.5 months before onset. Most expanded thyroid clonotypes (frequency above 0.001) were also detected in blood, a finding suggesting that blood repertoires may reflect thyroid immune responses.

The hyperthyroidism patients were between 18 and 65 years old and newly diagnosed, with a disease duration of less than 2 months. The study excluded patients with uncontrolled infections, other autoimmune diseases, pregnancy or lactation. Diagnoses relied on clinical symptoms, serum thyroxine and TRAb, thyroid ultrasound and orbital computed tomography. Blood from progressor patients was drawn when they were first diagnosed with hyperthyroidism, before any ophthalmopathy symptoms appeared. PBMCs were separated from roughly 10 ml of fresh peripheral blood using Ficoll-Paque density gradient centrifugation. Patients classed as progressors first received a Graves' hyperthyroidism diagnosis and then went on to develop ophthalmopathy during follow-up. Total RNA was extracted using Trizol reagent, and RNA quality was assessed on an Agilent 2100 Bioanalyzer. Amplification of TCR beta CDR3 regions was carried out from RNA transcripts. The TCR CDR3 was subjected to a first round of RT-PCR using the HTBI primer set and the Qiagen OneStep RT-PCR kit. Libraries were constructed in a second round of multiplex PCR, after which size selection and purification were performed. The libraries were sequenced on an Illumina HiSeq2000 using paired-end 100 bp reads. Regarding the original processing steps: SOAPnuke was used to process the raw data, with reads discarded if the reads contained adapters or uncalled bases, had a mean Phred below 15, or lacked an exact constant-primer or identifier match. High-quality paired reads were merged using COPE v1.2.5, and each unique nucleotide sequence was defined as a clonotype. Clonotypes were aligned to IMGT TRBV, TRBD and TRBJ reference segments using MiTCR v1.1. The analysis included only V-J combinations with a frequency above 0.0001, which together covered 98% to 99.2% of the repertoires. The TCS score was defined as the ratio of F50 (clonal expansion) to E x V (chaos), calculated using BLOSUM62-based TCRdist between CDR3 peptides within each V-J. Welch's t-statistics and random forest reduced around 510 V-J features to roughly 13, which were used in a naive Bayes classifier (R e1071). TCRdb reworked the public reads: Q25 trimming with fastp, MiXCR clone assembly, productive beta chains retained. Merged by CDR3 protein, the rows form single entries marked with the most common genes and DNA. The V and J calls reflect TCRdb's pipeline rather than the authors' work. Counted in this sample were about 290,000 distinct CDR3 sequences; about 16% of them appeared once. Of the sample, around 31% falls within the top ten clones.

The CDR3 measures 14 amino acids from cysteine to phenylalanine. Just the 42-base CDR3 DNA is kept, in frame starting at base 1. V and J are truncated by 2 bases and 1 base respectively, leaving an intervening sequence of 11 bases. Reading the germline V gene (reference sequence) gives CDR1 DFQATT and CDR2 SNEGSKA. This clonotype was seen many times. The antigen it recognizes is unknown. No quality values exist for individual bases; no much larger clone is one base distant. The sample consisted of blood. The receptor comes from a woman aged 45-65 years with Graves' hyperthyroidism that later progressed to Graves' ophthalmopathy. The receptor chain draws on TRBV20-1 and TRBJ1-1; the D gene remains uncertain. The nucleotides are TGCAGTGCTAGACCCGGGAGCTGGAACACTGAAGCTTTCTTT. Protein translation: CSARPGSWNTEAFF.